This T cell receptor (beta chain) was found in a study of OX40 agonist ivuxolimab in advanced cancers. The overall study: Patients received ivuxolimab, an agonistic anti-OX40 (CD134) antibody. Three patients, one with hepatocellular carcinoma and two with cutaneous melanoma, achieved partial responses.

The CDR3 runs to 17 residues. Per germline, CDR1 SGHAT and CDR2 FQDESV (reference sequence). J was trimmed by 4 bases and V by 1 base; bases with no gene match: 5. The table came from immunoSEQ multiplex PCR; TCRdb's copy has only in-frame clones and leaves some out. The top ten hold 2.5% to 4% of the sample, which has fewer than 70,000 clones, roughly 85% seen once. Systemic immunosuppression or a history of autoimmune disease excluded patients. The sequence was collected from an adult with an advanced solid tumor such as melanoma, head and neck, liver or kidney cancer. The genes are TRBV11-1 and TRBJ2-1; 12 bases are shared with TRBD2. Sequencing was performed on CD4+ or CD8+ T cells sorted from blood, taken in a trial of the OX40 agonist ivuxolimab. The CDR3 loop reads CASSLGGTSGSYNEQFF. The DNA for the CDR3 is TGTGCCAGCAGCTTAGGGGGGACTAGCGGGTCATACAATGAGCAGTTCTTC. The full variable domain, its missing parts supplied by reference TRBV11-1 and TRBJ2-1, is EAEVAQSPRYKITEKSQAVAFWCDPISGHATLYWYRQILGQGPELLVQFQDESVVDDSQLPKDRFSAERLKGVDSTLKIQPAELGDSAMYLCASSLGGTSGSYNEQFFGPGTRLTVL.